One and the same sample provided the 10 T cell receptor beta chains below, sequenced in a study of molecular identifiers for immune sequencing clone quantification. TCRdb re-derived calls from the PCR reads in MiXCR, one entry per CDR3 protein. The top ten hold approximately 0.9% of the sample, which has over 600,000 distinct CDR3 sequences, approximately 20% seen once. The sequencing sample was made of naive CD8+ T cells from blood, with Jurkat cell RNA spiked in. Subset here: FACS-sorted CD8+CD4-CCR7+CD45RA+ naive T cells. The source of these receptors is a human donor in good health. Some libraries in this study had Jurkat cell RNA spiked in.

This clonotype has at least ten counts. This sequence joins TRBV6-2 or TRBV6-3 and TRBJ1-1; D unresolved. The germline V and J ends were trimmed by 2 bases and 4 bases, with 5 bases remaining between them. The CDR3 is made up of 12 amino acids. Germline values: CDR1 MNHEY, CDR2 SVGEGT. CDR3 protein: CASSYVGTEAFF. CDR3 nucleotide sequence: TGTGCCAGCAGTTACGTGGGCACTGAAGCTTTCTTT.

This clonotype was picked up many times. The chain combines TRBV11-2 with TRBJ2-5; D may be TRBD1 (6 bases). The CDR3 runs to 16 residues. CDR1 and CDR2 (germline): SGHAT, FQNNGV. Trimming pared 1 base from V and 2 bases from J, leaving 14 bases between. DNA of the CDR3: TGTGCCAGCAGCTTAGCCGGGACATACTTACAAGAGACCCAGTACTTC. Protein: CASSLAGTYLQETQYF. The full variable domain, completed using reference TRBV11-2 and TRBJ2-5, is EAGVAQSPRYKIIEKRQSVAFWCNPISGHATLYWYQQILGQGPKLLIQFQNNGVVDDSQLPKDRFSAERLKGVDSTLKIQPAKLEDSAVYLCASSLAGTYLQETQYFGPGTRLLVL.

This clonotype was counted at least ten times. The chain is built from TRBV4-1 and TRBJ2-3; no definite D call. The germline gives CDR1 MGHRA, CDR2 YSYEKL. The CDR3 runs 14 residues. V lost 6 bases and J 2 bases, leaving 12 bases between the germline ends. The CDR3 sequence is CASRDGSSTDTQYF. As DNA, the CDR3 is TGCGCCAGCAGGGACGGTTCCTCCACAGATACGCAGTATTTT.

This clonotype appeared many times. The CDR3 loop is CASSQAGAGYEQYF. CDR3 bases: TGCGCCAGCAGCCAAGCGGGGGCAGGCTACGAGCAGTACTTC. The chain employs TRBV4-1 and TRBJ2-7, with D perhaps given as TRBD1 or TRBD2 (6 bases each). Trimming cost V 1 base and J 3 bases, with 10 bases left between them. Germline loops: CDR1 MGHRA, CDR2 YSYEKL. The CDR3 contains 14 residues.

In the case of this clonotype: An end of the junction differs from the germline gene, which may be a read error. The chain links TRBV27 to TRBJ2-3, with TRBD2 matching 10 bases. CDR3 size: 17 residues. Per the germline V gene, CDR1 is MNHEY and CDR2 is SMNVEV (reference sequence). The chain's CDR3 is CTSSSIKTSGSTDTQYF. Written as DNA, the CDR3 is TGTACCAGCAGTTCGATAAAGACTAGCGGGAGCACAGATACGCAGTATTTT.

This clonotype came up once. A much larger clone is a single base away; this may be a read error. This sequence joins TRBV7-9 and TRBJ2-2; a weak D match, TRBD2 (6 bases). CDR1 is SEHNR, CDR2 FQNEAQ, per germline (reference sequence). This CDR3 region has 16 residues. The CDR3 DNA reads TGTGCCAGCAGCTTAGCCGTGATGGGGGTCACCGGGGGGCTGTTTTTT. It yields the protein CASSLAVMGVTGGLFF.

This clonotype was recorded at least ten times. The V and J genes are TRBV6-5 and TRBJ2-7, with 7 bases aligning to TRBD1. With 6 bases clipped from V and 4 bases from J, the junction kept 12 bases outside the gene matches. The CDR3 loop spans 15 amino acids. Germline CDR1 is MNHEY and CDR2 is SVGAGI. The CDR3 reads CASSQRRTGLYEQYF. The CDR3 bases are TGTGCCAGCAGCCAAAGAAGGACAGGTTTGTACGAGCAGTACTTC.

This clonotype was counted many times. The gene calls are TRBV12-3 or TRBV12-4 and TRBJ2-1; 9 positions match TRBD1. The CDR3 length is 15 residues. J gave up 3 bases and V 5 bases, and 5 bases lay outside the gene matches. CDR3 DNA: TGTGCCAGCAGTGCCGGGACAGGGATCTACAATGAGCAGTTCTTC. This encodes CASSAGTGIYNEQFF.

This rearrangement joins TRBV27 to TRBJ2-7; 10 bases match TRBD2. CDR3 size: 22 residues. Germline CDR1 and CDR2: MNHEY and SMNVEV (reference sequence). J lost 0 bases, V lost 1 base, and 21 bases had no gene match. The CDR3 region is CASSLYPATGASGGHSSYEQYF. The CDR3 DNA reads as TGTGCCAGCAGTTTATATCCCGCTACAGGGGCTAGCGGGGGCCACAGCTCCTACGAGCAGTACTTC.

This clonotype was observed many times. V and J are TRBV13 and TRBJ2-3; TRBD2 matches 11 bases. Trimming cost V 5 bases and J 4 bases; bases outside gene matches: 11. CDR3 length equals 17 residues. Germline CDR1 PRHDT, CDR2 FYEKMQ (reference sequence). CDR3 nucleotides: TGTGCCAGCAGCCGAAGGACTAGCGGGTATGATTCAGATACGCAGTATTTT. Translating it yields CASSRRTSGYDSDTQYF.